The 24 T cell receptor beta chains below come from one sample, sequenced in a study of response to subunit inactivated influenza vaccine. TCRdb passed the RT-PCR reads through MiXCR, listing each CDR3 protein once. The sample lists fewer than 750,000 distinct CDR3 sequences, 13% to 15% occurring once. Here the sequenced sample was PBMCs from blood, taken less than 13 days after vaccination. Receptor source: a man in his forties or fifties who received an inactivated influenza vaccine.

The chain combines TRBV7-2 with TRBJ2-5; D gene unclear. This CDR3 has 12 amino acids. Germline V gives CDR1 SGHTA, CDR2 FQGNSA. V was pared by 5 bases and J by 7 bases, with 11 bases between. The chain's CDR3 is CASSPSWGTQYF. The CDR3 DNA sequence: TGTGCCAGCAGCCCCTCTTGGGGGACCCAGTACTTC.

In regard to this clonotype: One end of the junction varies from germline; a read error may be responsible. V gene TRBV20-1 combines with J gene TRBJ2-7; D ambiguous. The CDR3 length is 11 residues. CDR1 is DFQATT and CDR2 is SNEGSKA in the germline V gene (reference sequence). CDR3 coding DNA: TGCAGTGCTAGAGTGGGGTACGAGCAGGACTTC. This encodes CSARVGYEQDF.

This clonotype was detected ten times or more. The V gene is TRBV7-2, the J gene TRBJ2-7; possibly TRBD2 for D (6 bases). Germline loops: CDR1 SGHTA, CDR2 FQGNSA. The CDR3 contains 15 residues. The V gene lost 3 bases and the J gene lost 0 bases, with 12 bases spanning the gap. The CDR3: CASSLGGGSSYEQYF. DNA for the CDR3: TGTGCCAGCAGCTTGGGGGGTGGGAGCTCCTACGAGCAGTACTTC.

This clonotype occurred a few times. The chain carries TRBV20-1 and TRBJ2-1; 7 nucleotides line up with TRBD1. There are 17 residues in the CDR3. V dropped 2 bases and J dropped 5; count of bases not matched to a gene: 15. CDR1 DFQATT and CDR2 SNEGSKA come from the germline V gene (reference sequence). The CDR3 DNA sequence: TGCAGTGCTAGACTTAGGACAGGCCTTCTCTTCAACAATGAGCAGTTCTTC. Translating it yields CSARLRTGLLFNNEQFF.

This clonotype was counted many times. The chain recombines TRBV12-3 or TRBV12-4 with TRBJ1-2; D unresolved. The CDR3 totals 14 residues. The V end lost 5 bases, the J end lost 8 bases, and 18 bases lay between the germline ends. This chain's CDR3 is CASSPTGQVGGYTF. The DNA of the CDR3 is TGTGCCAGCAGTCCCACGGGTCAAGTAGGGGGCTACACCTTC.

The rearrangement uses TRBV5-1 and TRBJ1-1; D might be TRBD1 (6 bases). V was trimmed by 7 bases and J by 4 bases, leaving 14 bases between them. The V gene's germline CDR1 is SGHRS and CDR2 YFSETQ. The CDR3 is made up of 13 amino acids. The CDR3 nucleotides read TGCGCCAGCGAAGGGGGGAGTCCCACTGAAGCTTTCTTT. This encodes CASEGGSPTEAFF.

This clonotype came up a few times. The chain has TRBV5-1 and TRBJ1-2; tentative D call: TRBD1 (5 bases). The CDR3 totals 13 residues. V lost 4 bases and J lost 5, with 12 bases in between. The germline V gene encodes CDR1 SGHRS and CDR2 YFSETQ. The CDR3 DNA reads as TGCGCCAGCAGCGTGGGAGGGGATTATGGCTACACCTTC. This gives the protein CASSVGGDYGYTF.

This clonotype has only a few counts. The genes are TRBV6-5 and TRBJ2-7; 7 nucleotides match TRBD2. Trimming took 1 base from V and 1 from J; bases not matched to a gene: 4. The CDR3 totals 15 residues. Per germline, CDR1 MNHEY and CDR2 SVGAGI. The DNA for the CDR3 is TGTGCCAGCAGTTACTTCCCGGGGGGATCCTACGAGCAGTACTTC. Protein: CASSYFPGGSYEQYF.

The chain links TRBV4-2 to TRBJ2-1; 9 bases fit TRBD2. CDR3 length: 16 residues. After removal of 4 bases from V and 5 bases from J, the junction contained 9 bases not matched to a gene. Germline V lookup: CDR1 LGHNA, CDR2 YNFKEQ. The CDR3 DNA reads TGTGCCAGCAGCCCCAAGGGGGCTAGCGGGAACAATGAGCAGTTCTTC. This gives the protein CASSPKGASGNNEQFF.

This clonotype was seen more than once but under ten times. V usage is TRBV29-1 and J usage is TRBJ1-1; D ambiguous. The length of the CDR3 is 12 residues. Germline V gene sequence: CDR1 SQVTM, CDR2 ANQGSEA. With 6 bases removed from V and 3 bases from J, the gap between germline ends came to 11 bases. The CDR3 here is CSVAGLYTEAFF. The CDR3 DNA is TGCAGCGTGGCAGGCCTTTACACTGAAGCTTTCTTT.

The chain combines TRBV6-2 or TRBV6-3 with TRBJ1-6; D not certain. Germline CDR1 is MNHEY and CDR2 is SVGEGT. With 2 bases removed from V and 7 bases from J, the gap between germline ends came to 12 bases. This CDR3 contains 15 residues. The CDR3 loop is CASSYGPTTNSPLHF. DNA of the CDR3: TGTGCCAGCAGTTACGGCCCTACCACGAATTCACCCCTCCACTTT.

V usage is TRBV5-1 and J usage is TRBJ1-2, with a tentative D call TRBD1 (5 bases). Germline values: CDR1 SGHRS, CDR2 YFSETQ. CDR3 size: 16 residues. V lost 0 bases to trimming and J lost 3 bases, with 15 bases between them. The CDR3 bases are TGCGCCAGCAGCTTGGATGCAGGGAGAGGGGACTATGGCTACACCTTC. As protein: CASSLDAGRGDYGYTF. The full variable domain, rest sourced from reference TRBV5-1 and TRBJ1-2, is KAGVTQTPRYLIKTRGQQVTLSCSPISGHRSVSWYQQTPGQGLQFLFEYFSETQRNKGNFPGRFSGRQFSNSRSEMNVSTLELGDSALYLCASSLDAGRGDYGYTFGSGTRLTVV.

This clonotype was seen more than once but under ten times. The chain couples TRBV7-9 to TRBJ1-6; 7 bases are a match to TRBD1. This CDR3 comprises 14 residues. Germline CDR1 is SEHNR and CDR2 is FQNEAQ (reference sequence). Germline trimming cut 6 bases from V and 9 bases from J; bases unmatched to any gene: 8. CDR3 in amino acids: CASRKQGSSSPLHF. CDR3 DNA: TGTGCCAGCAGGAAACAGGGGAGTAGTTCACCCCTCCACTTT. Full variable domain (missing parts from reference TRBV7-9 and TRBJ1-6): DTGVSQNPRHKITKRGQNVTFRCDPISEHNRLYWYRQTLGQGPEFLTYFQNEAQLEKSRLLSDRFSAERPKGSFSTLEIQRTEQGDSAMYLCASRKQGSSSPLHFGNGTRLTVT.

This clonotype has just a few counts. Germline is not matched at one junction end, which may reflect a read error. This sequence joins TRBV20-1 and TRBJ2-7, with D perhaps being TRBD1 or TRBD2 (5 bases each). CDR1 is DFQATT and CDR2 is SNEGSKA in the germline V gene (reference sequence). CDR3 length: 14 amino acids. The CDR3 loop is CSASRRGSGPPGTF. The CDR3 bases are TGCAGTGCTAGCCGCCGTGGATCGGGGCCCCCGGGCACGTTC.

In its sample, this clonotype was seen many times. The chain is built from TRBV20-1 and TRBJ2-5; 9 bases are shared with TRBD2. V lost 3 bases to trimming and J lost 5 bases; unmatched junction nucleotides: 1. In germline, CDR1 is DFQATT, CDR2 SNEGSKA (reference sequence). The CDR3 has 12 amino acids. The CDR3 region is CSASGTSETQYF. CDR3 nucleotides: TGCAGTGCTAGCGGGACTAGCGAGACCCAGTACTTC.

This sequence joins TRBV11-2 and TRBJ2-1; 15 bases align to TRBD2. CDR1 is SGHAT, CDR2 FQNNGV, per germline. J gave up 10 bases and V 5 bases, and 9 bases lay outside the gene matches. This CDR3 has 16 residues. Here the CDR3 reads CASSPGTSGGWNEQFF. For the CDR3, the DNA is TGTGCCAGCAGCCCCGGGACTAGCGGGGGGTGGAACGAGCAGTTCTTC.

J is TRBJ2-5 and V is TRBV2, with D possibly matching TRBD1 (6 bases). This CDR3 has 13 amino acids. V was cut by 3 bases and J by 5 bases, with 10 bases left in between. The germline gives CDR1 SNHLY, CDR2 FYNNEI. CDR3 protein: CASSEDSGETQYF. The CDR3 region has the DNA TGTGCCAGCAGTGAGGACAGTGGGGAGACCCAGTACTTC.

The rearrangement joins TRBV5-1 to TRBJ2-5; D call uncertain. The CDR3 covers 14 residues. Looked up from germline, CDR1 is SGHRS and CDR2 is YFSETQ. The V end lost 0 bases, the J end lost 3 bases, and 9 bases lay between the germline ends. This CDR3 reads CASSLVLQKETQYF. The CDR3 coding sequence is TGCGCCAGCAGCTTGGTACTACAGAAAGAGACCCAGTACTTC.

V and J are TRBV6-5 and TRBJ2-7, with D possibly being TRBD2 (6 bases). There are 13 residues in the CDR3. V lost 0 bases to trimming and J lost 3 bases, with 6 bases between them. Germline V CDR1 and CDR2: MNHEY, SVGAGI. CDR3 residues: CASSYSAGYEQYF. CDR3 nucleotide sequence: TGTGCCAGCAGTTACTCAGCGGGCTACGAGCAGTACTTC.

This clonotype was seen more than once but under ten times. The chain recombines TRBV6-2 or TRBV6-3 with TRBJ2-7; TRBD2 aligns across 14 bases. The CDR3 spans 18 residues. The trim removed 0 bases at V and 0 bases at J, leaving 4 bases unmatched. Germline assignment: CDR1 MNHEY and CDR2 SVGEGT. CDR3 in DNA: TGTGCCAGCAGTTACTCCGGGACTAGCGGGAGCACCTCCTACGAGCAGTACTTC. It translates to CASSYSGTSGSTSYEQYF.

The V gene is TRBV5-4, the J gene TRBJ2-3; 8 nucleotides match TRBD2. The CDR3 contains 15 residues. CDR1 SGHNT and CDR2 YYREEE come from the germline V gene (reference sequence). V gave up 2 bases and J gave up 2 bases; unmatched junction bases: 4. The CDR3 DNA is TGTGCCAGCAGCTTCAGCGGGAGAACCACAGATACGCAGTATTTT. As protein: CASSFSGRTTDTQYF.

This chain links TRBV7-9 with TRBJ1-4, with 8 bases matching TRBD1. V lost 5 bases to trimming and J lost 6 bases; unmatched junction nucleotides: 5. Germline lookup yields CDR1 SEHNR and CDR2 FQNEAQ (reference sequence). CDR3 length equals 14 residues. The CDR3: CASSRTGGYEKLFF. The CDR3 DNA follows: TGTGCCAGCAGCCGCACAGGGGGTTATGAAAAACTGTTTTTT. Drawing the rest from reference TRBV7-9 and TRBJ1-4, the complete variable domain is DTGVSQNPRHKITKRGQNVTFRCDPISEHNRLYWYRQTLGQGPEFLTYFQNEAQLEKSRLLSDRFSAERPKGSFSTLEIQRTEQGDSAMYLCASSRTGGYEKLFFGSGTQLSVL.

The V call is TRBV4-3, the J call TRBJ1-4; no firm D call. V was cut by 0 bases and J by 5 bases, with 10 bases left in between. Germline V gene lookup returns CDR1 LGHNA and CDR2 YSLEER. This CDR3 is 15 amino acids long. The chain's CDR3 is CASSQEERPNEKLFF. The DNA of the CDR3 is TGCGCCAGCAGCCAAGAAGAGAGGCCCAATGAAAAACTGTTTTTT.

The chain has TRBV4-1 and TRBJ2-5, with D uncertain. V gave up 3 bases and J gave up 1 base, with 15 bases separating them. The germline CDR1 and CDR2 sequences are MGHRA and YSYEKL. This CDR3 contains 16 residues. In DNA form, the CDR3 reads TGCGCCAGCAGCCAGACTCAAGAGGCCCTCCAAGAGACCCAGTACTTC. Amino acid sequence: CASSQTQEALQETQYF.